Listed below are T cell receptor beta chains from one sample, sequenced in a study of T-cell reconstitution after alpha-beta-depleted transplantation in children. From the PCR reads, TCRdb called clonotypes with MiXCR, one entry per CDR3 protein. The sample shows hundreds of thousands of distinct CDR3 sequences, 18% of them seen only once. This specimen was PBMCs from the stem cell graft donor, taken from the stem cell graft. The receptors shown here come from a human donor who donated a stem cell graft to a child with acute lymphoblastic leukemia. Both conserved end residues are part of each CDR3. The order of the fields is J gene, D gene, clone size, V gene, CDR3 protein, CDR3 DNA. D genes are given only for firm matches. Clone size is stated in some rows and not others, as once, few, many or a class when expanded.

>TRBJ1-2|-|-|TRBV3-1
CASSQDWTELNYGYTF
TGTGCCAGCAGCCAAGATTGGACAGAGCTTAATTATGGCTACACCTTC
>TRBJ2-7|TRBD1|-|TRBV28
CASSGHGTGNYEQYF
TGTGCCAGCAGTGGCCACGGGACAGGGAACTACGAGCAGTACTTC
>TRBJ2-3|TRBD1|-|TRBV11-1
CASSSRDRVKGTDTQYF
TGTGCCAGCAGCTCGCGGGACAGGGTAAAGGGCACAGATACGCAGTATTTT
>TRBJ2-1|TRBD2|few|TRBV20-1
CSARTSGIWRSYNEQFF
TGCAGTGCTAGGACTAGCGGGATTTGGCGGTCCTACAATGAGCAGTTCTTC
>TRBJ1-1|TRBD1|-|TRBV20-1
CSAFKAGTANTEAFF
TGCAGTGCCTTCAAAGCCGGGACAGCGAACACTGAAGCTTTCTTT
>TRBJ2-7|TRBD2|few|TRBV7-9
CASSSQAGATYEQYF
TGTGCCAGCAGCTCCCAAGCGGGAGCTACCTACGAGCAGTACTTC
>TRBJ2-1|-|-|TRBV5-8
CASSLGLTSNEQFF
TGTGCCAGCAGCTTGGGACTAACCTCCAATGAGCAGTTCTTC
>TRBJ2-3|-|once|TRBV12-3/TRBV12-4
CASNRHATDTQYF
TGTGCCAGCAACCGACATGCCACAGATACGCAGTATTTT
>TRBJ1-5|-|many|TRBV5-1
CASSLGTGSYSNQPQHF
TGCGCCAGCAGCTTGGGAACAGGGTCCTATAGCAATCAGCCCCAGCATTTT
>TRBJ2-1|-|few|TRBV18
CASSPVGGAYNEQFF
TGTGCCAGCTCACCTGTAGGCGGGGCATACAATGAGCAGTTCTTC
>TRBJ2-7|-|-|TRBV18
CASSPGSDSPGQYF
TGTGCCAGCTCACCAGGGTCGGATTCCCCGGGGCAGTACTTC
>TRBJ2-5|-|many|TRBV21-1
CASSKETQYF
TGTGCCAGCAGCAAAGAGACCCAGTACTTC
>TRBJ2-1|TRBD2|-|TRBV6-1
CASSESGGGFPGYGEQFF
TGTGCCAGCAGTGAAAGCGGGGGGGGGTTCCCGGGCTATGGTGAGCAGTTCTTC
>TRBJ2-1|-|few|TRBV27
CASSPSMTTLYNEQFF
TGTGCCAGCAGTCCTAGTATGACCACCCTTTACAATGAGCAGTTCTTC
>TRBJ1-3|-|-|TRBV5-5
CASSLDSYRVGDGNTIYF
TGTGCCAGCAGCTTGGACAGTTATCGGGTAGGGGATGGAAACACCATATATTTT
>TRBJ1-1|-|few|TRBV27
CASSSGGRTSEAFF
TGTGCCAGCAGTTCCGGCGGGAGGACGTCTGAAGCTTTCTTT
>TRBJ2-1|TRBD2|few|TRBV30
CAWRLGLAGSYNEQFF
TGTGCCTGGAGGCTCGGACTAGCGGGCTCCTACAATGAGCAGTTCTTC
>TRBJ2-7|TRBD1|-|TRBV12-3/TRBV12-4
CASSLIRGQGAEEQYF
TGTGCCAGCAGTTTAATCAGGGGACAGGGGGCAGAGGAGCAGTACTTC
>TRBJ2-1|TRBD2|few|TRBV12-3/TRBV12-4
CASSGTSGMSSYNEQFF
TGTGCCAGCAGCGGGACTAGCGGGATGAGCTCCTACAATGAGCAGTTCTTC
>TRBJ2-7|TRBD2|-|TRBV5-6
CASSLGAGGLSYEQYF
TGTGCCAGCAGCTTGGGGGCGGGAGGGTTATCCTACGAGCAGTACTTC
>TRBJ2-3|TRBD1|few|TRBV5-4
CASRDGQDTDTQYF
TGTGCCAGCAGGGACGGACAGGACACAGATACGCAGTATTTT
>TRBJ2-2|TRBD2|-|TRBV20-1
CSARDSRLAGVQTGELFF
TGCAGTGCTAGAGATTCGAGACTAGCGGGAGTGCAAACCGGGGAGCTGTTTTTT
>TRBJ1-2|TRBD1|-|TRBV7-3
CARETGIRYGYTF
TGTGCCAGGGAGACAGGGATTCGGTATGGCTACACCTTC
>TRBJ1-4|-|few|TRBV20-1
CSARAWGVNEKLFF
TGCAGTGCTAGAGCTTGGGGTGTTAATGAAAAACTGTTTTTT
>TRBJ2-4|TRBD2|few|TRBV12-3/TRBV12-4
CASRYGLAGGNIQYF
TGTGCCAGCAGATACGGACTAGCGGGAGGAAACATTCAGTACTTC
>TRBJ2-1|TRBD2|-|TRBV24-1
CATSDPTGGSYNEQFF
TGTGCCACCAGTGATCCCACGGGGGGCTCCTACAATGAGCAGTTCTTC